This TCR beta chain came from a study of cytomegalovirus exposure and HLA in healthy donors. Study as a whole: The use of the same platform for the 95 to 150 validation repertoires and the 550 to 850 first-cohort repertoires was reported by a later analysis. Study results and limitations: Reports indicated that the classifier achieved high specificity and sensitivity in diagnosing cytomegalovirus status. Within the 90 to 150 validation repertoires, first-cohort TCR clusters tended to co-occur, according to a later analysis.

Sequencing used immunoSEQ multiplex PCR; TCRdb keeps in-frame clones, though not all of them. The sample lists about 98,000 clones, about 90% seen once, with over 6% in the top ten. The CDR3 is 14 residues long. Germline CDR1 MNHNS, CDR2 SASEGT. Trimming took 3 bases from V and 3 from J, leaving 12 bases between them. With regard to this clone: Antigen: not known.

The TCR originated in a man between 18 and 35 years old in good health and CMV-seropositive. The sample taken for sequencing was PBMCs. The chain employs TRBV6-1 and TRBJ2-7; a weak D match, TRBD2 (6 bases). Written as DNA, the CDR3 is TGTGCCAGCAGTGAGTTGGGACTGAACTACGAGCAGTACTTC. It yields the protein CASSELGLNYEQYF.